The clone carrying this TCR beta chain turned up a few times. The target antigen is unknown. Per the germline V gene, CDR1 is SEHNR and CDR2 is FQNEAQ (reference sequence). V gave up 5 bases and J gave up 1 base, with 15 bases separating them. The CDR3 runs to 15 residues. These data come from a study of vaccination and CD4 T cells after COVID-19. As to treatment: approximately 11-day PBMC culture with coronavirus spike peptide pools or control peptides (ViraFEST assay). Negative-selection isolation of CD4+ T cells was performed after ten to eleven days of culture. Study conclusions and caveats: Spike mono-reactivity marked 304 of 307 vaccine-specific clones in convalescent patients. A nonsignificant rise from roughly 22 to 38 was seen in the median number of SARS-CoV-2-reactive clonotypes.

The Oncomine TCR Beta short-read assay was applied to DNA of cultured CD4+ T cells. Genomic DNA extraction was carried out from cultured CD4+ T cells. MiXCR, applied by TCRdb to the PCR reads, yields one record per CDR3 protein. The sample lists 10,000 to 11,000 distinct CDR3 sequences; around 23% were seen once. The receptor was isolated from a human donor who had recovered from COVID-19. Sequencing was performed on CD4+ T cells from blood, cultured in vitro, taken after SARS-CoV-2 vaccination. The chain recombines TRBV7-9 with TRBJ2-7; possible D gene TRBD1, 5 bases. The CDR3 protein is CASSHGALSSYEQYF. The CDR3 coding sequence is TGTGCCAGCAGCCATGGGGCTTTATCGTCCTACGAGCAGTACTTC.